The entry below gives a single T cell receptor (beta chain) sequence along with its context. As yet, its antigen is unknown. MiXCR was run by TCRdb on the RT-PCR reads, yielding one entry per CDR3 protein. The table has 530,000 or so distinct CDR3 sequences, about 15% seen once. These data belong to a study of response to subunit inactivated influenza vaccine. Study results and limitations: T cells newly recruited by each seasonal influenza vaccination are few, the authors suggested.

The CDR3 length is 13 residues. Germline V lookup: CDR1 SQVTM, CDR2 ANQGSEA. The V end lost 6 bases, the J end lost 3 bases, and 11 bases lay between the germline ends. The chain carries TRBV29-1 and TRBJ2-2, with D possibly matching TRBD1 (6 bases). The specimen comprised PBMCs from blood, sampled 11 to 12 days after vaccination. The source of this sequence is a man aged 50 to 60 who received an inactivated influenza vaccine. CDR3 sequence reads: CSVAGQYTGELFF. The DNA of the CDR3 is TGCAGCGTCGCAGGACAGTACACCGGGGAGCTGTTTTTT.